The T cell receptor beta chain under discussion was sequenced for a study of identical twins. About this clonotype: As yet, its antigen is unknown.

Findings and caveats of the study: Interpretation of the results relied on cross-sectional statistical analysis and not on following the same donors. Cord blood beta clonotypes that were abundant carried fewer insertions, and memory repertoires showed no such trend.

The junction had 5 bases not matched to a gene; V was cut back by 0 bases and J by 6 bases. The CDR3 is 15 residues long. Germline V gene data show CDR1 as SGDLS and CDR2 as YYNGEE. TCRdb ran MiXCR on the 5' RACE reads and lists one entry per CDR3 protein. This table holds 600,000 to 850,000 distinct CDR3 sequences, roughly 18% found once. These data are also associated with another study on T cells expressing NK-cell markers.

This clonotype was sampled from a woman younger than 30 in good health. The sequencing sample was made of PBMCs. This sequence joins TRBV9 and TRBJ2-2; 7 bases fit TRBD2. CDR3: CASSVVVSGAGELFF. The CDR3 coding sequence is TGTGCCAGCAGCGTAGTAGTCAGCGGGGCCGGGGAGCTGTTTTTT.